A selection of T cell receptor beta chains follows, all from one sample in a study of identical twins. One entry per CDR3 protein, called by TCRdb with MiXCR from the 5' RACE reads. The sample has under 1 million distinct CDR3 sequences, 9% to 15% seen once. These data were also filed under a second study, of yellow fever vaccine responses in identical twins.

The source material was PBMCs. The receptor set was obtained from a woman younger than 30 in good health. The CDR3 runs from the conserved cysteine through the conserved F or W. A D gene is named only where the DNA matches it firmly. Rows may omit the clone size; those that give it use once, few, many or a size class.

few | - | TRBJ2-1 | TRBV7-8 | CASSLDRTSSSYNEQFF | TGTGCCAGCAGCTTAGATAGGACGTCAAGCTCCTACAATGAGCAGTTCTTC
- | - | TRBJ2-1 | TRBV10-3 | CAISESIRNEQFF | TGTGCCATCAGTGAGTCGATCCGCAATGAGCAGTTCTTC
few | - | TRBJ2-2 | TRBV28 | CASRGQTWDTGELFF | TGTGCCAGCAGAGGCCAAACCTGGGACACCGGGGAGCTGTTTTTT
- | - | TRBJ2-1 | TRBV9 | CASSVVGGFLDEQFF | TGTGCCAGCAGCGTAGTGGGGGGCTTTTTAGATGAGCAGTTCTTC
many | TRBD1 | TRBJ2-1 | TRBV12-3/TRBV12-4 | CASSTRTGGPYNEQFF | TGTGCCAGCAGTACCCGGACAGGGGGCCCCTACAATGAGCAGTTCTTC
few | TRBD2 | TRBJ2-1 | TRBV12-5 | CASWAGGHGEQFF | TGTGCTAGTTGGGCGGGAGGGCATGGTGAGCAGTTCTTC
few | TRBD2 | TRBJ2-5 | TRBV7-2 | CASSLQASGLETQYF | TGTGCCAGCAGCTTACAGGCTAGCGGGTTAGAGACCCAGTACTTC
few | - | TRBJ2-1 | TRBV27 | CASSFGTTYYNEQFF | TGTGCCAGCAGTTTTGGTACTACCTACTACAATGAGCAGTTCTTC
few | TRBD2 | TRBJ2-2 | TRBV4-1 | CASSQEGGSGRAYTGELFF | TGCGCCAGCAGCCAAGAGGGGGGTAGCGGGAGGGCCTACACCGGGGAGCTGTTTTTT
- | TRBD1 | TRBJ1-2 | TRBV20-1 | CSAPDRRLGYTF | TGCAGTGCGCCGGACAGGCGGTTGGGCTACACCTTC
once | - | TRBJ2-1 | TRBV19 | CASYRGTGDEQFF | TGTGCCAGTTATAGAGGAACAGGAGATGAGCAGTTCTTC
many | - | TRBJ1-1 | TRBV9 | CASSVEPQNTEAFF | TGTGCCAGCAGCGTAGAGCCCCAGAACACTGAAGCTTTCTTT
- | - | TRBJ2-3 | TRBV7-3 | CASSLRDQGTQYF | TGTGCCAGCAGCCTTCGGGACCAGGGGACGCAGTATTTT
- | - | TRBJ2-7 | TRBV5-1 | CASSPAPDYSYEQYF | TGCGCCAGCAGCCCCGCCCCGGATTATTCCTACGAGCAGTACTTC
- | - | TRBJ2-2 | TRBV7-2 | CASSFKGAPPGELFF | TGTGCCAGCAGCTTTAAAGGGGCCCCTCCTGGGGAGCTGTTTTTT
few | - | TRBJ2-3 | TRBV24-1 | CATSDSRRVSIDTQYF | TGTGCCACCAGTGATTCCCGGAGGGTCAGCATAGATACGCAGTATTTT
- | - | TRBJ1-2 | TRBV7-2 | CASSLYRALANYGYTF | TGTGCCAGCAGCTTATACAGGGCTTTAGCTAACTATGGCTACACCTTC
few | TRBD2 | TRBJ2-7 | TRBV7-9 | CASRGNSGRAKEQYF | TGTGCCAGCAGAGGCAATAGCGGGAGGGCCAAAGAGCAGTACTTC
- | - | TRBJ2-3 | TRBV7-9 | CASSFGSYDRDTQYF | TGTGCCAGCAGCTTCGGGAGTTACGATCGAGATACGCAGTATTTT
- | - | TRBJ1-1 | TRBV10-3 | CAIRNYMNTEAFF | TGTGCCATCAGAAACTACATGAACACTGAAGCTTTCTTT
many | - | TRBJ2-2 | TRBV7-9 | CASSQAGLAGELFF | TGTGCCAGCAGCCAAGCTGGATTAGCCGGGGAGCTGTTTTTT
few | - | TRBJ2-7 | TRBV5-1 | CASSPGARGVYEQYF | TGCGCCAGCAGCCCTGGGGCCCGAGGGGTCTACGAGCAGTACTTC
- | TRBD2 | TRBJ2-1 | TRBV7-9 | CASSTLAGAYNEQFF | TGTGCCAGCAGCACCTTAGCGGGCGCCTACAATGAGCAGTTCTTC
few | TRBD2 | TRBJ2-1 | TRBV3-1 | CASSQGPAGALTDNEQFF | TGTGCCAGCAGCCAAGGGCCAGCGGGGGCCTTAACCGACAATGAGCAGTTCTTC
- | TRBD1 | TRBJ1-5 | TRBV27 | CARKRDRDQPQHF | TGTGCCAGGAAACGGGACAGGGATCAGCCCCAGCATTTT
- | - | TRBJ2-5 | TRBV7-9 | CASSRGPATLQETQYF | TGTGCCAGCAGCCGCGGGCCCGCGACGCTCCAAGAGACCCAGTACTTC
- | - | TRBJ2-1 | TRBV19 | CASSIERTEYNEQFF | TGTGCCAGTAGTATTGAGAGGACAGAGTACAATGAGCAGTTCTTC
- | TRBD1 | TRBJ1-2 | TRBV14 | CASSQARDSYGYTF | TGTGCCAGCAGCCAGGCCCGGGACAGCTATGGCTACACCTTC
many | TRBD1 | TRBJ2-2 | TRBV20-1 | CSARSTGVHGELFF | TGCAGTGCCAGGAGTACAGGGGTCCACGGGGAGCTGTTTTTT
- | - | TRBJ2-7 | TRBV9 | CASSASGTSREQYF | TGTGCCAGCAGCGCTTCCGGGACTTCTAGGGAGCAGTACTTC
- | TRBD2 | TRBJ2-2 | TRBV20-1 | CSARSLAGGNTGELFF | TGCAGTGCTAGGTCACTAGCGGGAGGGAACACCGGGGAGCTGTTTTTT
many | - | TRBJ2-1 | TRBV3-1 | CASSRPGVNEQFF | TGTGCCAGCAGCCGGCCTGGGGTTAATGAGCAGTTCTTC
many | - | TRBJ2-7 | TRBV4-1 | CASSKALGYEQYF | TGCGCCAGCAGCAAAGCCCTAGGCTACGAGCAGTACTTC
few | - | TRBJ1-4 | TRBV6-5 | CASSYTGFRGKLFF | TGTGCCAGCAGCTATACAGGGTTTCGTGGAAAACTGTTTTTT
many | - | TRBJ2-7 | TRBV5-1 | CASSSPGPQAYEQYF | TGCGCCAGCAGCTCCCCGGGGCCTCAAGCCTACGAGCAGTACTTC
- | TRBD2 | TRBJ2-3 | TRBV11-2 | CASSLDSSGNTDTQYF | TGTGCCAGCAGCTTAGATAGTAGCGGGAACACAGATACGCAGTATTTT
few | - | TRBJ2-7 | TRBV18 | CASSRNQVVSYEQYF | TGTGCCAGCTCACGTAACCAGGTAGTTTCCTACGAGCAGTACTTC
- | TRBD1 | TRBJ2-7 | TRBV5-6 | CASYRGGLGEQYF | TGTGCCAGCTACAGGGGTGGATTGGGAGAGCAGTACTTC
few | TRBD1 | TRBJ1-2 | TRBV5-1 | CASSFIGGQTLYGYTF | TGCGCCAGCAGCTTCATAGGGGGCCAAACTTTGTATGGCTACACCTTC
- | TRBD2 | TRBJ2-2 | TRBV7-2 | CASSLVSGGRNTGELFF | TGTGCCAGCAGCCTCGTTAGCGGGGGACGAAACACCGGGGAGCTGTTTTTT
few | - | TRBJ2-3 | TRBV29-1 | CSATGFSADTQYF | TGCAGCGCTACAGGGTTTAGCGCAGATACGCAGTATTTT
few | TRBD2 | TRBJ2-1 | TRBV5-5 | CASSLGSSGGNEQFF | TGTGCCAGCAGCTTGGGGAGTAGCGGGGGGAATGAGCAGTTCTTC
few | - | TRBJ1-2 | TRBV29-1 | CSVPTDTVAFGYTF | TGCAGCGTTCCGACGGACACGGTCGCTTTTGGCTACACCTTC
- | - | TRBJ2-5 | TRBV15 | CATSLGGTAQYF | TGTGCCACCAGCCTCGGGGGAACGGCCCAGTACTTC
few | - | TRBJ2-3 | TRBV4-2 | CASSQYQRSTDTQYF | TGTGCCAGCAGCCAATACCAAAGAAGCACAGATACGCAGTATTTT
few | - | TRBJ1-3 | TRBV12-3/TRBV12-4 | CASSFIRGNTIYF | TGTGCCAGCAGTTTTATCAGGGGAAACACCATATATTTT
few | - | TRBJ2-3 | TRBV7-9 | CASSLPRDIPDTQYF | TGTGCCAGCAGCTTACCCCGGGACATCCCAGATACGCAGTATTTT
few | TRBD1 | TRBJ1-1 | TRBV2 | CASSEEGAGTEAFF | TGTGCCAGCAGTGAAGAGGGGGCGGGCACTGAAGCTTTCTTT
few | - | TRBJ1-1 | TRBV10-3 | CAISASGAFTEAFF | TGTGCCATCAGTGCTTCGGGGGCCTTCACTGAAGCTTTCTTT
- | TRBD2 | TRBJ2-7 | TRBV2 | CASSEEAGGTYEQYF | TGTGCCAGCAGTGAAGAGGCGGGGGGCACCTACGAGCAGTACTTC
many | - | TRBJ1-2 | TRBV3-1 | CASSQGQTRYGYTF | TGTGCCAGCAGCCAAGGGCAGACGCGCTATGGCTACACCTTC
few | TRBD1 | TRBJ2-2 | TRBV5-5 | CASSFRQGAGTGELFF | TGTGCCAGCAGCTTTAGACAGGGGGCCGGCACCGGGGAGCTGTTTTTT
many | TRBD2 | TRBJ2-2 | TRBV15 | CATSRDPAGAGGELFF | TGTGCCACCAGCAGAGATCCAGCGGGAGCGGGCGGGGAGCTGTTTTTT
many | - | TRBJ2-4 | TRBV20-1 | CSASSASLMIQYF | TGCAGTGCTAGCTCAGCTAGTCTCATGATTCAGTACTTC
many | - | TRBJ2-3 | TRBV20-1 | CSASKPFLGTDTQYF | TGCAGTGCTAGTAAACCATTTTTGGGAACAGATACGCAGTATTTT